The sequence of this TCR beta chain was determined in a study of T cell responses to AZD1222 COVID-19 vaccine. Study-level background: Pooled samples include second doses given at about 4 or 12 weeks.

General observations from the study: The span of vaccine-associated CD4 TCRs extended across spike, with dominance at 160-218 and 743-854. Compared with day 0, the breadth and depth of the Spike-specific TCR repertoire rose significantly after two doses of AZD1222.

CDR3 length: 12 amino acids. Deletions cut 7 bases from V and 4 bases from J, with 10 bases between. CDR1 MDHEN and CDR2 SYDVKM come from the germline V gene. Sequencing was performed with immunoSEQ multiplex PCR; in TCRdb, only in-frame clones are kept and a portion is missing. Found here are roughly 85,000 clones, 70% to 90% of them singletons; the top ten hold roughly 7.7%. Concerning this clone itself: Its antigen is not known.

This sample comprised peripheral blood, obtained on day 0 of AZD1222 vaccination. This sequence originates from an adult in good health. The chain recombines TRBV28 with TRBJ1-2, with a possible D match to TRBD1 (6 bases). The CDR3 sequence is CASKTGGYGYTF. As DNA, the CDR3 is TGTGCCAGCAAGACAGGAGGCTATGGCTACACCTTC.